These 18 T cell receptor beta chains were all obtained from the same sample, sequenced in a study of OX40 agonist ivuxolimab in advanced cancers. Repertoires were generated with immunoSEQ multiplex PCR, while TCRdb's copy carries only in-frame clones and drops some. The data contain tens of thousands of clones, over 80% of them singletons. The sequences come from CD4+ or CD8+ T cells sorted from blood, collected in a trial of the OX40 agonist ivuxolimab. These receptors originate from an adult with an advanced solid tumor such as melanoma, head and neck, liver or kidney cancer.

V is TRBV10-1 and J is TRBJ2-7, with a tentative D call TRBD2 (5 bases). Trimming pared 0 bases from V and 2 bases from J, leaving 8 bases between. The germline CDR1 and CDR2 sequences are WNHNN and SYGVQD (reference sequence). This CDR3 spans 14 amino acids. The CDR3 spells CASSESRGTYEQYF. CDR3 nucleotides: TGCGCCAGCAGTGAGTCTCGGGGTACCTACGAGCAGTACTTC.

V usage is TRBV30 and J usage is TRBJ2-1, with 9 bases lining up with TRBD1. V was clipped by 1 base and J by 5 bases; unmatched bases: 6. The CDR3 contains 15 residues. CDR1 and CDR2 (germline): GTSNPN, SVGIG (reference sequence). CDR3 loop: CAWSAGTGIHNEQFF. The CDR3 DNA follows: TGTGCCTGGAGTGCGGGGACAGGGATTCACAATGAGCAGTTCTTC. Combining the CDR3 with reference TRBV30 and TRBJ2-1 gives the whole variable domain SQTIHQWPATLVQPVGSPLSLECTVEGTSNPNLYWYRQAAGRGLQLLFYSVGIGQISSEVPQNLSASRPQDRQFILSSKKLLLSDSGFYLCAWSAGTGIHNEQFFGPGTRLTVL.

This rearrangement joins TRBV19 to TRBJ2-7; 13 positions agree with TRBD2. This CDR3 comprises 14 residues. Germline CDR1 LNHDA, CDR2 SQIVND (reference sequence). The V gene end was trimmed by 6 bases and the J gene end by 6 bases; junction bases not matched to a gene: 5. The CDR3 is CASRPTSGRGEQYF. In nucleotides, the CDR3 is TGTGCCAGTAGGCCTACTAGCGGGAGGGGCGAGCAGTACTTC.

V and J are TRBV2 and TRBJ1-4; maybe TRBD1 (6 bases). This CDR3 is 15 amino acids long. V was shortened by 8 bases and J by 6 bases, with 19 bases between the two germline ends. CDR1 is SNHLY and CDR2 is FYNNEI in the germline V gene. The CDR3 reads CASAEIPGVDEKLFF. The CDR3 DNA follows: TGTGCCAGCGCCGAAATACCAGGGGTGGATGAAAAACTGTTTTTT.

The chain carries TRBV20-1 and TRBJ2-1; TRBD1 is a possible D gene (6 bases). The V and J ends lost 6 bases and 10 bases respectively, with 13 bases between them. Germline V lookup: CDR1 DFQATT, CDR2 SNEGSKA (reference sequence). This CDR3 contains 11 residues. The CDR3 loop reads CSALTTGEQFF. The CDR3 DNA reads TGCAGTGCCCTCACGACAGGCGAGCAGTTCTTC.

J is TRBJ2-2 and V is TRBV5-8; D remains unclear. Trimming shortened V by 1 base and J by 5 bases, and 6 bases separated the two germline ends. Per the germline V gene, CDR1 is SGHTS and CDR2 is YDEGEE. The CDR3 spans 13 residues. CDR3 nucleotide sequence: TGTGCCAGCAGCTTGTTGGGGACCGGGGAGCTGTTTTTT. It specifies CASSLLGTGELFF.

This clone was seen just once. An end of the junction does not agree with germline; a read error may underlie this. Other DNA variants within this sample encode the same CDR3. The chain recombines TRBV2 with TRBJ2-1, with D perhaps matching TRBD1 (6 bases). CDR1 SNHLY and CDR2 FYNNEI come from the germline V gene. This CDR3 has 13 amino acids. The CDR3: CASSEGQYNEQFF. The CDR3 bases are TGTGCTAGCAGTGAAGGACAGTACAATGAGCAGTTCTTC.

The sample holds a few counts of this clone. The genes are TRBV6-5 and TRBJ1-1, with D possibly matching TRBD1 (5 bases). The V gene's germline CDR1 is MNHEY and CDR2 SVGAGI. The CDR3 is 12 residues long. V lost 7 bases and J lost 8, with 14 bases in between. The CDR3: CASNQPGLEAFF. In nucleotides, the CDR3 is TGTGCCAGCAACCAACCGGGGCTCGAAGCTTTCTTT.

Concerning this clone itself: The germline gene is not matched at one end of the junction; a read error may be the cause. The chain carries TRBV11-2 and TRBJ2-5; D gene ambiguous. Germline V gene sequence: CDR1 SGHAT, CDR2 FQNNGV. There are 13 residues in the CDR3. The CDR3 spells CASTKAPQGTQYF. The CDR3 DNA follows: TGTGCCAGCACCAAGGCCCCTCAAGGGACCCAGTACTTC.

The chain employs TRBV10-2 and TRBJ2-5, with TRBD2 matching over 14 bases. J was trimmed by 7 bases and V by 11 bases; bases with no gene match: 12. Looked up from germline, CDR1 is WSHSY and CDR2 is SAAADI. This CDR3 has 15 residues. CDR3 bases: TGCGCCGTCCTTAAGGGACTAGCGGGAGAAGGGACCCAGTACTTC. It codes for CAVLKGLAGEGTQYF.

This rearrangement joins TRBV7-6 to TRBJ2-5, with TRBD2 as a possible D gene (5 bases). In germline, CDR1 is SGHVS, CDR2 FNYEAQ. This CDR3 has 13 amino acids. V dropped 8 bases and J dropped 5 bases, with 15 bases sitting between them. CDR3 sequence: CASESRDWETQYF. The DNA for the CDR3 is TGTGCCAGCGAATCGAGGGATTGGGAGACCCAGTACTTC.

V usage is TRBV15 and J usage is TRBJ1-6, with 7 bases matching TRBD1. Per germline, CDR1 LNHNV and CDR2 YYDKDF (reference sequence). The CDR3 runs to 16 residues. J lost 7 bases, V lost 2 bases, and 8 bases had no gene match. CDR3 DNA: TGTGCCACCAGCAGAAGTCTCAGGACAGGAAATTCACCCCTCCACTTT. This sequence encodes CATSRSLRTGNSPLHF.

The chain uses TRBV5-4 and TRBJ2-5; D remains unclear. CDR3 length: 14 residues. CDR1 SGHNT and CDR2 YYREEE come from the germline V gene (reference sequence). Trimming shortened V by 2 bases and J by 1 base, and 9 bases separated the two germline ends. The CDR3 is CASSLAYLQETQYF. DNA of the CDR3: TGTGCCAGCAGCTTAGCGTACCTCCAAGAGACCCAGTACTTC. Filled out from reference TRBV5-4 and TRBJ2-5, the complete variable domain reads ETGVTQSPTHLIKTRGQQVTLRCSSQSGHNTVSWYQQALGQGPQFIFQYYREEENGRGNFPPRFSGLQFPNYSSELNVNALELDDSALYLCASSLAYLQETQYFGPGTRLLVL.

This clone showed up just once. Here the CDR3 DNA reads TGCGCCAGCAGCCAAGTCTCCGGGACTAGCCTCTACGAGCAGTACTTC. Its translation is CASSQVSGTSLYEQYF. The chain links TRBV4-1 to TRBJ2-7, with 9 nucleotides matching TRBD2. The CDR3 is made up of 16 amino acids. Unmatched junction bases numbered 7, after V lost 1 base and J lost 3 bases. Germline lookup yields CDR1 MGHRA and CDR2 YSYEKL.

This sequence joins TRBV11-1 and TRBJ2-2, with 15 bases lining up with TRBD2. V dropped 5 bases and J dropped 7; count of bases not matched to a gene: 8. Germline CDR1 reads SGHAT; CDR2 reads FQDESV (reference sequence). The CDR3 consists of 17 residues. The CDR3 loop reads CASSPGLAGGYIGELFF. As DNA, the CDR3 is TGTGCCAGCAGCCCAGGACTAGCGGGAGGGTACATCGGGGAGCTGTTTTTT.

The chain has TRBV5-6 and TRBJ1-1, with a weak D call TRBD1 (5 bases). Germline CDR1 SGHDT, CDR2 YYEEEE. The CDR3 loop spans 11 amino acids. Trimming cost V 0 bases and J 11 bases, with 8 bases left between them. The DNA of the CDR3 is TGTGCCAGCAGCTTGGGAGGGGTCGCTTTCTTT. Amino acid sequence: CASSLGGVAFF.

This rearrangement joins TRBV18 to TRBJ1-2; TRBD1 might be the D (5 bases). This CDR3 comprises 14 residues. Trimming took 2 bases from V and 4 from J, leaving 11 bases between them. The germline CDR1 and CDR2 sequences are KGHSH and LQKENI. CDR3 loop: CASSPSGLSYGYTF. CDR3 bases: TGTGCCAGCTCACCATCGGGGCTTTCCTATGGCTACACCTTC.

The rearrangement uses TRBV5-6 and TRBJ1-1; TRBD1 is a possible D gene (6 bases). This CDR3 region has 16 residues. V lost 1 base and J lost 0, with 13 bases in between. Germline V CDR1 and CDR2: SGHDT, YYEEEE. The CDR3 nucleotides read TGTGCCAGCAGCTTGTTATTCCAGGGGCTGAACACTGAAGCTTTCTTT. Its translation: CASSLLFQGLNTEAFF.